The rows below give T cell receptor beta chains drawn from one sample of a study of human versus mouse CDR3 diversity and MHC coevolution. Data came from immunoSEQ multiplex PCR; TCRdb stores just in-frame clones and leaves some out. The sample shows tens of thousands of clones, roughly 95% of them seen only once. Sequencing input: naive CD4+ T cells from blood. The source is a person aged 25 to 69 in good health. Each CDR3 is given without its conserved first and last residue. The order of the fields is J gene, V gene, CDR3 protein.

TRBJ1-4,TRBV25-1,ASSAGQGNEKLF
TRBJ1-5,TRBV7-2,ASSLGLGAGQPQH
TRBJ1-1,TRBV18,ASSPVADYTEAF
TRBJ1-2,TRBV11-2,ASSLEGADYT
TRBJ2-2,TRBV7-2,ASSVTTANTGELF
TRBJ1-2,TRBV6-1,ASSQGPTNYGYT
TRBJ2-7,TRBV11-2,ASSLTDRSYEQY
TRBJ2-7,TRBV9,ASSPDGGQGIYEQY
TRBJ2-1,TRBV5-1,ASSRGQVNNEQF
TRBJ2-2,TRBV30,AWDRSGGALAGELF
TRBJ2-5,TRBV27,ASSLLGTGQETQY
TRBJ2-2,TRBV5-1,ASSSGLAGNTGELF
TRBJ1-2,TRBV11-2,ASSSKPYYGYT
TRBJ2-7,TRBV7-9,ASSHPRVTKQY
TRBJ1-1,TRBV6-1,ASSSGNMNTEAF
TRBJ2-3,TRBV5-1,ASSLAGQGTDTQY
TRBJ2-5,TRBV6-5,ASSLQETQY
TRBJ1-2,TRBV29-1,SVDRQGYYGYT
TRBJ2-1,TRBV4-3,ASSQGASGSYDNEQF
TRBJ2-7,TRBV7-3,ASSLMAGGIYEQY
TRBJ1-5,TRBV28,ASSNRGPNPNSNQPQH
TRBJ2-7,TRBV5-1,ASSRTGQGASSGNPSEQY
TRBJ2-7,TRBV28,ASTPNTYEQY
TRBJ2-1,TRBV19,ASSIVASSYNEQF
TRBJ2-7,TRBV29-1,SVEGPGVYEQY
TRBJ2-7,TRBV11-2,ASSQLRGSGEQY
TRBJ1-5,TRBV6-1,ASSEALGVNQPQH
TRBJ2-4,TRBV28,ASRRQGTGAKNIQY
TRBJ1-1,TRBV12-5,ASGYSRRTEAF
TRBJ1-1,TRBV19,ASSISARVDTEAF
TRBJ2-2,TRBV7-2,ASNPSGQGTGELF
TRBJ2-3,TRBV10-3,AILQGTNTDTQY
TRBJ1-1,TRBV5-1,ASSRSDTEAF
TRBJ2-5,TRBV9,ASSSISGVKGTQY
TRBJ2-1,TRBV27,ASSPGQGFYNEQF
TRBJ1-4,TRBV19,ASSPWTSSDEKLF
TRBJ2-3,TRBV6-6,ASSYSPQGTQY
TRBJ1-2,TRBV29-1,SVVGTGGGGYT
TRBJ1-3,TRBV5-6,ASSLGGQGVSGNTIY
TRBJ1-2,TRBV29-1,SVGRLANYGYT
TRBJ2-7,TRBV6-1,ASSAGGRGLRGEQY
TRBJ2-2,TRBV11-3,ASSLSVTGELF
TRBJ2-1,TRBV5-4,ASSFPPRTGYNEQF
TRBJ2-2,TRBV11-3,ASSLDRADTGELF
TRBJ1-1,TRBV9,ASSALRGLANTEAF
TRBJ2-2,TRBV9,ASSVGGQATGELF
TRBJ1-1,TRBV5-4,ASSPQTGGTEAF
TRBJ2-3,TRBV19,ASSRDRVTDTQY
TRBJ2-1,TRBV18,ASSRQTSGRYNEQF
TRBJ2-7,TRBV7-8,ASSPLAGGQY
TRBJ1-5,TRBV28,ASSFLQGSSQPQH